The TCR beta chain described here comes from a study of shared clonotypes between healthy human individuals. Overall study findings and caveats: Although depth was large, rarefaction showed that sequencing of the sorted subsets was incomplete. The sampled material consisted only of blood, and tissue repertoires are likely to differ.

Clones were read by immunoSEQ multiplex PCR, and TCRdb kept only the in-frame ones, dropping some. The repertoire holds about 1.5 million clones, with 95% to 99% as singletons. Concerning this clone itself: Its antigen is not identified.

Germline V gene lookup returns CDR1 SEHNR and CDR2 FQNEAQ (reference sequence). The CDR3 contains 14 residues. V lost 11 bases to trimming and J lost 5 bases; unmatched junction nucleotides: 8. Input material: naive CD4+ T cells sorted from blood. The subset denotes: CD45RA+ positively selected. The genes are TRBV7-9 and TRBJ2-2, with TRBD1 matching over 10 bases. The receptor was derived from a man aged 25 to 40 in good health. The CDR3 here is CAPRDRGQTGELFF. CDR3 nucleotide sequence: TGTGCCCCCCGAGACAGGGGGCAAACCGGGGAGCTGTTTTTT.